In its sample, the clone carrying this T cell receptor beta chain was seen once. The antigen is undetermined. Use of 60 Vbeta and 13 Jbeta primers characterized the PCR. Using immunoSEQ multiplex PCR, the repertoire was profiled, and TCRdb retains in-frame clones only, with some absent. The table has roughly 170,000 clones, around 80% seen once. The germline V gene encodes CDR1 KGHSH and CDR2 LQKENI. After removal of 3 bases from V and 0 bases from J, the junction contained 7 bases not matched to a gene. CDR3 length equals 16 residues. These data come from a study of cytomegalovirus exposure and HLA in healthy donors. Study-level results: Excluded: some indistinguishable V segments such as TRBV6-2 and TRBV6-3. Prior analysis indicated that the majority of TCR beta V segments exhibited productivity approximately 87% or approximately 30% of the time. Highly shared variants forming one cluster were likely a sequencing artifact.

What was sequenced was PBMCs. The receptor's source is a woman in her 30s in good health and CMV-seronegative. The chain has TRBV18 and TRBJ1-2, with TRBD1 matching over 7 bases. CDR3 in amino acids: CASSPRQGRANYGYTF. The CDR3 region has the DNA TGTGCCAGCTCACCCCGACAGGGCCGAGCTAACTATGGCTACACCTTC.